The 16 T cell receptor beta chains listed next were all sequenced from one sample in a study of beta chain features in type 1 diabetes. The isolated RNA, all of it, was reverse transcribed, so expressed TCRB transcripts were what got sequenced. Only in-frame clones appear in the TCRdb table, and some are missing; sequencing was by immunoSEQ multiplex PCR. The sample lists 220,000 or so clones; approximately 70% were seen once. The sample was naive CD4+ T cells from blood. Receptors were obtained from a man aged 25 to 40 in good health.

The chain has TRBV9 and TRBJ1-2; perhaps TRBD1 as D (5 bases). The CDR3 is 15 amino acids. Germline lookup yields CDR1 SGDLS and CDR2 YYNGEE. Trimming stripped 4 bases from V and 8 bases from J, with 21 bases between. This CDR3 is CASSSSRDLLYGYTF. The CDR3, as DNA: TGTGCCAGCAGCTCAAGCCGGGACCTTTTGTACGGCTACACCTTC.

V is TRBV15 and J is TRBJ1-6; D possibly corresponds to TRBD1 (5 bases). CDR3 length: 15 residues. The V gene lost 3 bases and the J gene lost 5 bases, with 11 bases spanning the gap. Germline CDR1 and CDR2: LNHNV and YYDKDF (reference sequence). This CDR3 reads CATSSSGGNNSPLHF. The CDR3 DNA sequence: TGTGCCACCAGCAGTAGTGGGGGGAATAATTCACCCCTCCACTTT. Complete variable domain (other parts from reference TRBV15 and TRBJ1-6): DAMVIQNPRYQVTQFGKPVTLSCSQTLNHNVMYWYQQKSSQAPKLLFHYYDKDFNNEADTPDNFQSRRPNTSFCFLDIRSPGLGDTAMYLCATSSSGGNNSPLHFGNGTRLTVT.

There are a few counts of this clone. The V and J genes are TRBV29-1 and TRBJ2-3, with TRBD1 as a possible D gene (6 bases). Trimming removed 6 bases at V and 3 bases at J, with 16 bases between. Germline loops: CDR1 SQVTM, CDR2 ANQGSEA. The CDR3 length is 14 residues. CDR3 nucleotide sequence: TGCAGCGTATTACAGGGATTCCGGACAGATACGCAGTATTTT. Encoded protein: CSVLQGFRTDTQYF.

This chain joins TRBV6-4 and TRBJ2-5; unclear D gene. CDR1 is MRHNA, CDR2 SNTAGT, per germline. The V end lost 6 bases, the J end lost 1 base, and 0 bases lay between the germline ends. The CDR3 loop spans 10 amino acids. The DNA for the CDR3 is TGTGCCAGCAGCCAAGAGACCCAGTACTTC. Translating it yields CASSQETQYF.

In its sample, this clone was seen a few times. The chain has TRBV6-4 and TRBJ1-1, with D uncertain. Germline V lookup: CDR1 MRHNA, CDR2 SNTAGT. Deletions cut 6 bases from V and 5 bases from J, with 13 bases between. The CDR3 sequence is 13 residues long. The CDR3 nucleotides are TGTGCCAGCAGCTCAACGGGAAGTACTGAAGCTTTCTTT. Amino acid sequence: CASSSTGSTEAFF.

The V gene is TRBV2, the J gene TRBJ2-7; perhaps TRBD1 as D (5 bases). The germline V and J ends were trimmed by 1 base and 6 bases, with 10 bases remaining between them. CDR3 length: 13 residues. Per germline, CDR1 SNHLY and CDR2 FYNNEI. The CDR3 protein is CASSEDRRVEQYF. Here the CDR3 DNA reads TGTGCCAGCAGTGAAGACAGGAGAGTCGAGCAGTACTTC.

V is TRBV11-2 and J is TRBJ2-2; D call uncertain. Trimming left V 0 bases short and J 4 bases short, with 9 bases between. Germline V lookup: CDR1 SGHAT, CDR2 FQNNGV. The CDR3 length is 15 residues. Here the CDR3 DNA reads TGTGCCAGCAGCTTAGATCTTCGGCTCACCGGGGAGCTGTTTTTT. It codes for CASSLDLRLTGELFF.

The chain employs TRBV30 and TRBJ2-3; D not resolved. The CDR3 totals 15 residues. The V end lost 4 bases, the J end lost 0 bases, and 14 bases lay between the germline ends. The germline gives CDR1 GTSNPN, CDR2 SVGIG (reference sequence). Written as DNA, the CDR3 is TGTGCCTGGACCCCCGGGTCCTCTAGCACAGATACGCAGTATTTT. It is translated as CAWTPGSSSTDTQYF.

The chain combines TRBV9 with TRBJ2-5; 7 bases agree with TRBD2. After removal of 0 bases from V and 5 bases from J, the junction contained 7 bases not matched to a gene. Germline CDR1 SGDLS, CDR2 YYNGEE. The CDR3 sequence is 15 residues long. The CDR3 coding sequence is TGTGCCAGCAGCGTAGCTGCGGGGGTAGAGGAGACCCAGTACTTC. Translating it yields CASSVAAGVEETQYF.

The CDR3 sequence: CASAFGTGEQETQYF. For the CDR3, the DNA is TGTGCCAGCGCCTTCGGGACAGGGGAACAAGAGACCCAGTACTTC. The chain carries TRBV5-4 and TRBJ2-5; 10 bases fit TRBD1. V shed 7 bases, J shed 2 bases, and the junction held 8 bases outside the gene matches. The CDR3 spans 15 residues. The germline gives CDR1 SGHNT, CDR2 YYREEE (reference sequence).

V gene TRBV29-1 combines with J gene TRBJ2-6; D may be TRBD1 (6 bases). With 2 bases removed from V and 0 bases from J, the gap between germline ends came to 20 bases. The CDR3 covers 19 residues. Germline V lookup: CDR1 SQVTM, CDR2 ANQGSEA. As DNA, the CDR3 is TGCAGCGTTGAACTGGGGGCAGTTCCGCATAGCTCTGGGGCCAACGTCCTGACTTTC. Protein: CSVELGAVPHSSGANVLTF.

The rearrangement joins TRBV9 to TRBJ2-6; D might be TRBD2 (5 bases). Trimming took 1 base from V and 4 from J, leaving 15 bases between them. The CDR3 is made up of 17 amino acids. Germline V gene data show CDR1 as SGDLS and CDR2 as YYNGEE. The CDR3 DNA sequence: TGTGCCAGCAGCGTATATCCGGGGTTCATCGGGGCCAACGTCCTGACTTTC. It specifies CASSVYPGFIGANVLTF. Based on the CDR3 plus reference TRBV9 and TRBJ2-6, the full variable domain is DSGVTQTPKHLITATGQRVTLRCSPRSGDLSVYWYQQSLDQGLQFLIQYYNGEERAKGNILERFSAQQFPDLHSELNLSSLELGDSALYFCASSVYPGFIGANVLTFGAGSRLTVL.

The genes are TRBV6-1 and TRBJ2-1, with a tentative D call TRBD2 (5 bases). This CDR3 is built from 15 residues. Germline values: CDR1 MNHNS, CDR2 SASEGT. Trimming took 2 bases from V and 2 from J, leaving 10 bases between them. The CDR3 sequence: CASSETLGAYNEQFF. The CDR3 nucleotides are TGTGCCAGCAGTGAAACCCTGGGAGCCTACAATGAGCAGTTCTTC.

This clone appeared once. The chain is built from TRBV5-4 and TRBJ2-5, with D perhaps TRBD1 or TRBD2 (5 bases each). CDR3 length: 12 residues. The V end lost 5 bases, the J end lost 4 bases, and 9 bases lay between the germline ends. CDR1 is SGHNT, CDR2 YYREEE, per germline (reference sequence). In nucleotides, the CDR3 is TGTGCCAGCAGACAGGCGGGAGAGACCCAGTACTTC. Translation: CASRQAGETQYF.

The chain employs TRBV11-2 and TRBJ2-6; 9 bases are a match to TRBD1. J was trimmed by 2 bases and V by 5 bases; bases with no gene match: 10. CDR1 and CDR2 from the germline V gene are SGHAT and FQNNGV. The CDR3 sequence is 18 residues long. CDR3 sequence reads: CASSPGPGTGTGANVLTF. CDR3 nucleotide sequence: TGTGCCAGCAGCCCCGGTCCCGGGACAGGGACTGGGGCCAACGTCCTGACTTTC.

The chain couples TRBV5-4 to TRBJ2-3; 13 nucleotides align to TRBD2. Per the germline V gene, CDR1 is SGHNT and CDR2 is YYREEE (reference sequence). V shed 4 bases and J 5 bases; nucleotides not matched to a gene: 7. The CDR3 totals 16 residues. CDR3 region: CASSPGTSGVGDTQYF. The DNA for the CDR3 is TGTGCCAGCAGCCCTGGGACTAGCGGGGTGGGAGATACGCAGTATTTT.